Listed here are 4 T cell receptor beta chains from one sample, sequenced in a study of OX40 agonist ivuxolimab in advanced cancers. Profiled with immunoSEQ multiplex PCR; TCRdb holds only in-frame clones, not every one. This table has 57,000 or so clones, about 88% appearing once. Sequences were derived from CD4+ or CD8+ T cells sorted from blood, sampled in a trial of the OX40 agonist ivuxolimab. All receptors derive from an adult with an advanced solid tumor such as melanoma, head and neck, liver or kidney cancer.

This chain links TRBV9 with TRBJ2-1, with a weak D call TRBD1 (6 bases). The CDR3 has 17 residues. Germline assignment: CDR1 SGDLS and CDR2 YYNGEE. V was clipped by 0 bases and J by 5 bases, with 18 bases between them. CDR3 bases: TGTGCCAGCAGCGTAGGAACAGTACAGGGAAAGAACAATGAGCAGTTCTTC. Amino acid sequence: CASSVGTVQGKNNEQFF. The entire variable domain, with the rest obtained from reference TRBV9 and TRBJ2-1, is as follows: DSGVTQTPKHLITATGQRVTLRCSPRSGDLSVYWYQQSLDQGLQFLIQYYNGEERAKGNILERFSAQQFPDLHSELNLSSLELGDSALYFCASSVGTVQGKNNEQFFGPGTRLTVL.

The chain joins TRBV4-3 to TRBJ2-1; D could derive from TRBD1 or TRBD2 (6 bases each). The CDR3 loop spans 15 amino acids. V lost 7 bases to trimming and J lost 2 bases, with 15 bases between them. CDR1 and CDR2 from the germline V gene are LGHNA and YSLEER. In DNA form, the CDR3 reads TGCGCCAGCACCAAGGGGGGTGGGACCTACAATGAGCAGTTCTTC. Translated: CASTKGGGTYNEQFF.

This clone showed up just once. The chain has TRBV10-1 and TRBJ1-1; perhaps TRBD1 as D (5 bases). The CDR3 consists of 13 residues. The V end was cut by 3 bases, the J end by 4 bases, with 9 bases between. Per germline, CDR1 WNHNN and CDR2 SYGVQD (reference sequence). DNA for the CDR3: TGCGCCAGCAGTGACCCAGGGACCACTGAAGCTTTCTTT. Its protein is CASSDPGTTEAFF.

The V call is TRBV7-2, the J call TRBJ2-7, with D possibly matching TRBD2 (6 bases). The CDR3 sequence is 16 residues long. Per germline, CDR1 SGHTA and CDR2 FQGNSA. Trimming took 5 bases from V and 3 from J, leaving 20 bases between them. The CDR3 region is CASSPSGGGISYEQYF. The CDR3 nucleotides read TGTGCCAGCAGCCCCTCCGGGGGTGGAATCAGCTACGAGCAGTACTTC.